The next 28 T cell receptor beta chains were all read from a single sample in a study of OX40 agonist ivuxolimab in advanced cancers. Sequencing used immunoSEQ multiplex PCR; TCRdb keeps in-frame clones, though not all of them. The sample holds 40,000 to 55,000 clones, over 75% seen once. Source: CD4+ or CD8+ T cells sorted from blood, taken in a trial of the OX40 agonist ivuxolimab. The origin of the receptors is an adult with an advanced solid tumor such as melanoma, head and neck, liver or kidney cancer.

This chain joins TRBV30 and TRBJ1-1; TRBD1 matches at 7 bases. This CDR3 region has 15 residues. Looked up from germline, CDR1 is GTSNPN and CDR2 is SVGIG (reference sequence). Trimming took 3 bases from V and 4 from J; bases not matched to a gene: 11. As DNA, the CDR3 is TGTGCCTGGAGCCCAAGGGGGCAGGGGATCACTGAAGCTTTCTTT. Residues: CAWSPRGQGITEAFF.

The chain joins TRBV28 to TRBJ2-5; D remains ambiguous. This CDR3 has 12 amino acids. CDR1 MDHEN and CDR2 SYDVKM come from the germline V gene. With 4 bases removed from V and 5 bases from J, the gap between germline ends came to 8 bases. The CDR3 is CASSSPRETQYF. DNA for the CDR3: TGTGCCAGCAGTTCTCCCCGGGAGACCCAGTACTTC.

The CDR3 DNA follows: TGTGCCAGCAGTCGTCGCGGACACCTAAACACTGAAGCTTTCTTT. It encodes CASSRRGHLNTEAFF. J is TRBJ1-1 and V is TRBV7-9; D may be TRBD1 (5 bases). Trimming took off 6 bases at V and 2 bases at J, with 16 bases between the two ends. Per the germline V gene, CDR1 is SEHNR and CDR2 is FQNEAQ (reference sequence). This CDR3 spans 15 amino acids.

The rearrangement uses TRBV6-5 and TRBJ2-1; 9 bases agree with TRBD1. CDR3 length: 15 amino acids. The V and J ends lost 4 bases and 4 bases, in that order; junction bases with no gene match: 5. Germline V CDR1 and CDR2: MNHEY, SVGAGI. CDR3 in amino acids: CASSSRDRAYNEQFF. The CDR3 coding sequence is TGTGCCAGCAGTTCCCGGGACAGGGCTTACAATGAGCAGTTCTTC.

CDR3 bases: TGCGCCAGCAGCCTTTCACCTCTTAGCGGCAAGGCGGGCAATGAGCAGTTCTTC. Translating it yields CASSLSPLSGKAGNEQFF. The gene calls are TRBV4-1 and TRBJ2-1; tentative D call: TRBD2 (6 bases). The germline V gene encodes CDR1 MGHRA and CDR2 YSYEKL. There are 18 residues in the CDR3. V was trimmed by 4 bases and J by 6 bases, leaving 25 bases between them.

This sequence joins TRBV7-9 and TRBJ2-5; D gene ambiguous. The germline V gene has CDR1 SEHNR and CDR2 FQNEAQ (reference sequence). The germline V and J ends were trimmed by 4 bases and 5 bases, with 20 bases remaining between them. The CDR3 is 16 residues long. The CDR3 DNA reads TGTGCCAGCAGCTCACCCCAGGTCTTCGTTGGGGAGACCCAGTACTTC. The encoded protein is CASSSPQVFVGETQYF.

CDR3 loop: CATTGGTTNEKLFF. The CDR3, as DNA: TGTGCCACTACGGGGGGAACAACTAATGAAAAACTGTTTTTT. This sequence joins TRBV19 and TRBJ1-4, with a possible D match to TRBD1 (5 bases). CDR1 LNHDA and CDR2 SQIVND come from the germline V gene (reference sequence). The CDR3 is made up of 14 amino acids. V was trimmed by 10 bases and J by 0 bases, leaving 12 bases between them.

The chain recombines TRBV5-1 with TRBJ2-1; TRBD2 matches at 7 bases. This CDR3 has 16 residues. V shed 0 bases, J shed 3 bases, and the junction held 6 bases outside the gene matches. Germline CDR1 SGHRS, CDR2 YFSETQ. The DNA of the CDR3 is TGCGCCAGCAGCTTGGTAAGCGGGAACGGCTACAATGAGCAGTTCTTC. It specifies CASSLVSGNGYNEQFF.

The chain recombines TRBV5-1 with TRBJ2-2; 12 nucleotides agree with TRBD1. Germline V CDR1 and CDR2: SGHRS, YFSETQ. The length of the CDR3 is 15 residues. The J segment lost 13 bases and the V segment lost 3 bases, leaving 10 bases of the junction unmatched. In DNA form, the CDR3 reads TGCGCCAGCAGCTGGAGAGGGACAGGGGGCGCCGGGCTGTTTTTT. Amino acids: CASSWRGTGGAGLFF.

This chain uses TRBV5-1 with TRBJ2-2, with 7 bases that match TRBD1. Germline V gene lookup returns CDR1 SGHRS and CDR2 YFSETQ. This CDR3 is built from 14 residues. V lost 0 bases, J lost 5 bases, and 1 base stayed unmatched. CDR3 region: CASSLGQGTGELFF. DNA for the CDR3: TGCGCCAGCAGCTTGGGACAGGGTACCGGGGAGCTGTTTTTT.

CDR3 DNA sequence: TGTGCCATCAGCGGGGACGGACAGGCCTACGAGCAGTACTTC. Amino acid sequence: CAISGDGQAYEQYF. V is TRBV10-3 and J is TRBJ2-7, with 7 bases matching TRBD1. Germline CDR1 is ENHRY and CDR2 is SYGVKD. After removal of 6 bases from V and 2 bases from J, the junction contained 7 bases not matched to a gene. There are 14 residues in the CDR3.

In its sample, this clone was seen a few times. V gene TRBV19 combines with J gene TRBJ2-7, with D maybe TRBD2 (5 bases). This CDR3 spans 13 amino acids. The V gene lost 5 bases and the J gene lost 6 bases, with 14 bases spanning the gap. Germline V gene lookup returns CDR1 LNHDA and CDR2 SQIVND (reference sequence). The CDR3 DNA is TGTGCCAGTAGTGTCTTGCTAGCTGGCGAGCAGTACTTC. Translating gives CASSVLLAGEQYF.

This clone showed up just once. The CDR3 protein is CASSLGGQEEDEQYF. The CDR3 DNA follows: TGTGCCAGCAGCTTGGGGGGCCAGGAAGAGGACGAGCAGTACTTC. V usage is TRBV11-3 and J usage is TRBJ2-7; either TRBD1 or TRBD2 may fit D (6 bases each). The CDR3 length is 15 residues. Looked up from germline, CDR1 is SGHNT and CDR2 is YENEEA. Trimming stripped 3 bases from V and 5 bases from J, with 17 bases between.

This clone showed up just once. V usage is TRBV5-1 and J usage is TRBJ2-2, with 8 bases identical to TRBD2. CDR3 length: 15 residues. Germline CDR1 SGHRS, CDR2 YFSETQ. With V trimmed by 2 bases and J by 4 bases, 4 bases remained unmatched. Here the CDR3 DNA reads TGCGCCAGCAGCTTCTTAGCGGGGATCACCGGGGAGCTGTTTTTT. Its translation: CASSFLAGITGELFF. The variable domain in full, with the rest retrieved from reference TRBV5-1 and TRBJ2-2, is KAGVTQTPRYLIKTRGQQVTLSCSPISGHRSVSWYQQTPGQGLQFLFEYFSETQRNKGNFPGRFSGRQFSNSRSEMNVSTLELGDSALYLCASSFLAGITGELFFGEGSRLTVL.

The rearrangement joins TRBV5-6 to TRBJ1-4; TRBD1 aligns across 9 bases. Germline V gene sequence: CDR1 SGHDT, CDR2 YYEEEE. The V segment lost 4 bases and the J segment 3 bases; nucleotides outside the gene matches: 1. The CDR3 covers 14 residues. CDR3 protein: CASSRDRANEKLFF. The CDR3 bases are TGTGCCAGCAGCCGGGACAGGGCTAATGAAAAACTGTTTTTT.

This sequence joins TRBV19 and TRBJ2-1, with D possibly being TRBD1 or TRBD2 (6 bases each). Deletions cut 6 bases from V and 0 bases from J, with 15 bases between. CDR3 length equals 16 residues. The V gene's germline CDR1 is LNHDA and CDR2 SQIVND (reference sequence). The CDR3 DNA reads TGTGCCAGTAGAAGACAGGCCGGGGGCTCCTACAATGAGCAGTTCTTC. This encodes CASRRQAGGSYNEQFF.

This chain connects TRBV28 to TRBJ2-2; D not certain. Germline CDR1 reads MDHEN; CDR2 reads SYDVKM. There are 15 residues in the CDR3. V was cut by 3 bases and J by 1 base, with 9 bases left in between. The CDR3 nucleotides are TGTGCCAGCAGTTTCCCCAACCTGAACACCGGGGAGCTGTTTTTT. Translation gives CASSFPNLNTGELFF.

The V and J genes are TRBV2 and TRBJ2-1; D ambiguous. The germline V gene has CDR1 SNHLY and CDR2 FYNNEI. CDR3 length: 14 residues. The V end lost 6 bases, the J end lost 4 bases, and 13 bases lay between the germline ends. The CDR3 DNA follows: TGTGCCAGCAGCAATTCCCTCTCTTACAATGAGCAGTTCTTC. This sequence encodes CASSNSLSYNEQFF.

The V call is TRBV15, the J call TRBJ1-4; 9 nucleotides agree with TRBD1. V dropped 1 base and J dropped 8; count of bases not matched to a gene: 11. This CDR3 has 17 residues. From germline, CDR1 is LNHNV and CDR2 YYDKDF (reference sequence). The CDR3 coding sequence is TGTGCCACCAGCAGAGTGGGGACAGGGAGGTTTGGGGAAAAACTGTTTTTT. The encoded protein is CATSRVGTGRFGEKLFF.

The genes are TRBV18 and TRBJ2-1; tentative D call: TRBD1 (5 bases). The CDR3 is made up of 15 amino acids. V dropped 3 bases and J dropped 9 bases, with 18 bases sitting between them. Germline CDR1 KGHSH, CDR2 LQKENI. CDR3 bases: TGTGCCAGCTCACCCGTCACGACAGATAGGGCTGAGCAGTTCTTC. Amino acid sequence: CASSPVTTDRAEQFF.

This clone was picked up a small number of times. The chain joins TRBV7-6 to TRBJ1-4; D is possibly TRBD1 (6 bases). V shed 5 bases and J shed 0 bases, with 19 bases lying between them. The CDR3 spans 18 residues. Germline CDR1 reads SGHVS; CDR2 reads FNYEAQ. The CDR3 spells CASSRWGRGGPTNEKLFF. The CDR3 DNA sequence: TGTGCCAGCAGCAGATGGGGAAGAGGGGGACCAACTAATGAAAAACTGTTTTTT.

This clone was seen only once. This chain uses TRBV5-1 with TRBJ2-1; 8 bases fit TRBD2. V shed 2 bases and J 1 base; nucleotides not matched to a gene: 2. Germline V gives CDR1 SGHRS, CDR2 YFSETQ. The CDR3 is 15 residues long. This CDR3 is CASSLLAASYNEQFF. CDR3 coding DNA: TGCGCCAGCAGCTTACTAGCGGCATCCTACAATGAGCAGTTCTTC.

The chain joins TRBV10-3 to TRBJ2-2; D unresolved. Germline V gene data show CDR1 as ENHRY and CDR2 as SYGVKD. The V and J ends lost 0 bases and 0 bases respectively, with 8 bases between them. The CDR3 length is 16 residues. CDR3 nucleotide sequence: TGTGCCATCAGTGAGTCTGGGCGGTCGAACACCGGGGAGCTGTTTTTT. It codes for CAISESGRSNTGELFF.

The rearrangement links TRBV25-1 to TRBJ2-1, with a weak D call TRBD1 (6 bases). Germline-derived CDR1 and CDR2 are MGHDK and SYGVNS. This CDR3 is built from 16 residues. Between the trimmed V and J ends, which lost 6 bases and 4 bases, there was a span of 19 bases. The CDR3 bases are TGTGCCAGCAGCGGATGGGACACTACCATATACAATGAGCAGTTCTTC. It yields the protein CASSGWDTTIYNEQFF.

J is TRBJ1-5 and V is TRBV5-4; D is possibly TRBD2 (6 bases). TRBJ2-3 explains the end of the DNA better; the J call may be wrong. CDR1 and CDR2 (germline): SGHNT, YYREEE (reference sequence). The CDR3 runs to 14 residues. The CDR3 spells CASSLKGTEGPQYF. The CDR3 DNA is TGTGCCAGCAGCTTGAAGGGGACGGAGGGGCCCCAGTATTTT.

The chain couples TRBV28 to TRBJ2-4; D might be TRBD2 (6 bases). CDR3 length: 14 residues. CDR1 is MDHEN and CDR2 is SYDVKM in the germline V gene. V lost 1 base and J lost 7, with 11 bases in between. The CDR3 sequence is CASSLLGGANIQYF. The CDR3 DNA is TGTGCCAGCAGTTTATTAGGAGGGGCGAACATTCAGTACTTC.

The rearrangement links TRBV9 to TRBJ1-3; D not resolved. CDR3 size: 17 residues. Germline V gene sequence: CDR1 SGDLS, CDR2 YYNGEE. V shed 4 bases and J shed 0 bases, with 17 bases lying between them. As DNA, the CDR3 is TGTGCCAGCAGCACGCACTCAACCACCTCCTCTGGAAACACCATATATTTT. Protein product: CASSTHSTTSSGNTIYF.

The chain recombines TRBV11-3 with TRBJ2-5; 7 bases agree with TRBD1. Germline V CDR1 and CDR2: SGHNT, YENEEA. CDR3 length: 14 amino acids. Germline trimming cut 2 bases from V and 4 bases from J; bases unmatched to any gene: 4. The CDR3 reads CASSLHRGTETQYF. For the CDR3, the DNA is TGTGCCAGCAGCTTACACAGGGGAACAGAGACCCAGTACTTC.